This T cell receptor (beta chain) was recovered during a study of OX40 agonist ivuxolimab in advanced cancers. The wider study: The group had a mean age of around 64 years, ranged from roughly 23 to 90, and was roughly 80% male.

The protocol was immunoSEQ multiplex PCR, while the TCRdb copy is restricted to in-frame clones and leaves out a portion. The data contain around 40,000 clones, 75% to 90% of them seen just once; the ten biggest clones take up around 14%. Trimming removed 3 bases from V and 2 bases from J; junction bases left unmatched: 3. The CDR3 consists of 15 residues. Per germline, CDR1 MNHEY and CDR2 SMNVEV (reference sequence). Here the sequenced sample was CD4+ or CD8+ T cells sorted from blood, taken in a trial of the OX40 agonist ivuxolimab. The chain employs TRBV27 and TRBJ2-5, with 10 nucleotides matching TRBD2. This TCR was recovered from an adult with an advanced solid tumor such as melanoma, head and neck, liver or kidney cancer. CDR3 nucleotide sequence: TGTGCCAGCAGTTTTGGACTAGCGGTACAAGAGACCCAGTACTTC. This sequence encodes CASSFGLAVQETQYF.